This T cell receptor (beta chain) was found in a study of cytomegalovirus exposure and HLA in healthy donors. This CDR3 is 15 amino acids long. Trimming took 7 bases from V and 2 from J, leaving 17 bases between them. Germline V CDR1 and CDR2: MNHEY, SMNVEV (reference sequence). The PCR was carried out with 60 Vbeta primers and 13 Jbeta primers. Assay: immunoSEQ multiplex PCR; the TCRdb copy retains only in-frame clones and omits some. The sample records some 120,000 clones, about 10% being singletons. This chain connects TRBV27 to TRBJ1-2; D uncertain. Sequencing was carried out using PBMCs. The clonotype originates from a young woman in good health and CMV-seropositive. CDR3 region: CASKATRAANYGYTF. The CDR3 DNA is TGTGCCAGCAAGGCCACGAGGGCGGCCAACTATGGCTACACCTTC.